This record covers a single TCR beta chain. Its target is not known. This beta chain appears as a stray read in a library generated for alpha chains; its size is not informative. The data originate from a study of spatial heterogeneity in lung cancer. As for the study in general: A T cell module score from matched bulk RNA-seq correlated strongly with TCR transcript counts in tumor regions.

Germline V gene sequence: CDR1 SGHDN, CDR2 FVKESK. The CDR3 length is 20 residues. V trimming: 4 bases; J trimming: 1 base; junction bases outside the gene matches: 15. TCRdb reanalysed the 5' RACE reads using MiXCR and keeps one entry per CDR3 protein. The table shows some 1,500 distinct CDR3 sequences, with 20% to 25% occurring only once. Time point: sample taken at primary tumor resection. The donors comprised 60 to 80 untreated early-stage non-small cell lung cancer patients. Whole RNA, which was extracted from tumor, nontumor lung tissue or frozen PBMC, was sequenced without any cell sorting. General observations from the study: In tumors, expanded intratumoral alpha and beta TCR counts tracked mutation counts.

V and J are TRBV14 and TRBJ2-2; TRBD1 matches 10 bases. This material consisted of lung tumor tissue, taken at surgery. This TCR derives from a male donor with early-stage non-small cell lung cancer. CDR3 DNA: TGTGCCAGCAGCCGACACCGGGGGGACAGGGGCGCATGGAACACCGGGGAGCTGTTTTTT. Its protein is CASSRHRGDRGAWNTGELFF. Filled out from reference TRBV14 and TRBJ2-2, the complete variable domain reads EAGVTQFPSHSVIEKGQTVTLRCDPISGHDNLYWYRRVMGKEIKFLLHFVKESKQDESGMPNNRFLAERTGGTYSTLKVQPAELEDSGVYFCASSRHRGDRGAWNTGELFFGEGSRLTVL.